The rows below give T cell receptor beta chains drawn from one sample of a study of T cells in Graves' hyperthyroidism and ophthalmopathy. TCRdb processed the multiplex PCR reads anew with MiXCR; each CDR3 protein has one entry. The sample lists 550,000 to 650,000 distinct CDR3 sequences, 14% occurring once. Material for sequencing was blood. These receptors were collected from a woman between 40 and 55 years old with Graves' hyperthyroidism. The CDR3 runs from the conserved cysteine through the conserved F or W. The D gene is left open where the match is weak. Expanded clones are given a class, and other clones once, few, many or no size at all.

V gene	clone size	D gene	J gene	CDR3 protein	CDR3 DNA
TRBV20-1	many	NA	TRBJ2-7	CSARDRGGDEQYF	TGCAGTGCTAGAGATAGGGGGGGGGACGAGCAGTACTTC
TRBV11-2	many	TRBD2	TRBJ2-7	CASSLGGRLAHPYEQYF	TGTGCCAGCAGCTTAGGGGGACGACTAGCGCACCCCTACGAGCAGTACTTC
TRBV20-1	many	NA	TRBJ1-6	CSARDQGVDSPLHF	TGCAGTGCTAGAGATCAGGGAGTTGATTCACCCCTCCACTTT
TRBV24-1	NA	TRBD2	TRBJ2-1	CATSDSPWGGPYNEQFF	TGTGCCACCAGTGATTCCCCCTGGGGAGGGCCCTACAATGAGCAGTTCTTC
TRBV7-9	few	TRBD1	TRBJ2-1	CASSLAGQGALEQFF	TGTGCCAGCAGCTTAGCGGGACAGGGGGCGCTTGAGCAGTTCTTC
TRBV20-1	NA	NA	TRBJ2-1	CSAGGLGFGNEQFF	TGCAGTGCTGGGGGGCTAGGGTTCGGCAATGAGCAGTTCTTC
TRBV20-1	many	TRBD2	TRBJ2-1	CSATGTSGIYNEQFF	TGCAGTGCTACGGGGACTAGCGGGATCTACAATGAGCAGTTCTTC
TRBV6-1	many	NA	TRBJ2-7	CASGAPRDGTYEQYF	TGTGCCAGCGGAGCTCCCCGGGACGGAACCTACGAGCAGTACTTC
TRBV9	many	NA	TRBJ2-1	CASSAGGSYNEQFF	TGTGCCAGCAGCGCTGGGGGCTCCTACAATGAGCAGTTCTTC
TRBV5-1	many	NA	TRBJ2-3	CASSLGQTDTQYF	TGCGCCAGCAGCTTAGGACAGACAGATACGCAGTATTTT
TRBV29-1	NA	TRBD2	TRBJ2-5	CSTYSGRQTQYF	TGCAGCACCTATAGCGGGAGACAGACCCAGTACTTC
TRBV5-1	many	NA	TRBJ2-3	CASSSGDGTDTQYF	TGCGCCAGCAGCAGCGGAGATGGCACAGATACGCAGTATTTT
TRBV2	many	TRBD1	TRBJ1-1	CASSADRANTEAFF	TGTGCCAGCAGTGCAGACAGGGCGAACACTGAAGCTTTCTTT
TRBV12-5	NA	TRBD1	TRBJ2-7	CASGLGDRGTYEQYF	TGTGCTAGTGGTTTAGGGGACAGGGGGACCTACGAGCAGTACTTC
TRBV29-1	NA	NA	TRBJ2-5	CSVAELKETQYF	TGCAGCGTTGCGGAGTTAAAAGAGACCCAGTACTTC
TRBV19	few	NA	TRBJ2-2	CASSTVTGELFF	TGTGCCAGTAGTACCGTAACCGGGGAGCTGTTTTTT
TRBV30	many	NA	TRBJ2-3	CAWRGGTDTQYF	TGTGCCTGGAGAGGGGGCACAGATACGCAGTATTTT
TRBV20-1	many	TRBD2	TRBJ2-3	CSAKRLAGEGADTQYF	TGCAGTGCTAAGAGACTAGCGGGAGAAGGGGCAGATACGCAGTATTTT
TRBV18	many	TRBD1	TRBJ1-1	CASRQGANTEAFF	TGTGCCAGCAGACAGGGGGCGAACACTGAAGCTTTCTTT
TRBV5-1	NA	NA	TRBJ1-6	CASSTGGSLNNSPLHF	TGCGCCAGCAGCACGGGGGGGAGTCTGAATAATTCACCCCTCCACTTT
TRBV5-1	NA	TRBD2	TRBJ2-1	CASSFTGTSGYNEQFF	TGCGCCAGCAGCTTTACCGGGACTAGCGGCTACAATGAGCAGTTCTTC
TRBV28	NA	TRBD1	TRBJ2-2	CACSPGDRNTGELFF	TGTGCCTGCAGTCCAGGGGACAGAAACACCGGGGAGCTGTTTTTT
TRBV13	many	TRBD2	TRBJ2-1	CASSPLGLAGEQFF	TGTGCCAGCAGCCCCCTGGGGCTAGCGGGTGAGCAGTTCTTC
TRBV28	few	TRBD2	TRBJ2-1	CASIKTSGLAGSNEQFF	TGTGCCAGCATCAAGACTTCTGGACTAGCGGGAAGCAATGAGCAGTTCTTC
TRBV29-1	few	NA	TRBJ2-5	CSVRGLLPQETQYF	TGCAGCGTCCGAGGACTCCTTCCCCAAGAGACCCAGTACTTC
TRBV6-8	few	TRBD2	TRBJ2-1	CASSYAGLAGGPVLDEQFF	TGTGCCAGCAGTTACGCGGGACTAGCGGGAGGGCCGGTCCTCGATGAGCAGTTCTTC
TRBV12-5	many	NA	TRBJ2-7	CASGANWVPGEQYF	TGTGCTAGTGGTGCGAACTGGGTTCCTGGCGAGCAGTACTTC
TRBV5-1	few	TRBD1	TRBJ2-1	CASSLVPSGTGSNEQFF	TGCGCCAGCAGCTTGGTGCCATCCGGGACAGGGTCTAATGAGCAGTTCTTC
TRBV29-1	few	TRBD1	TRBJ1-1	CSVGQGDSTEAFF	TGCAGCGTTGGACAGGGAGATAGCACTGAAGCTTTCTTT
TRBV28	NA	NA	TRBJ1-5	CASSSGKVNSNQPQHF	TGTGCCAGCAGTTCCGGTAAAGTGAATAGCAATCAGCCCCAGCATTTT
TRBV27	few	NA	TRBJ1-5	CASSLEWSQPQHF	TGTGCCAGCAGTTTAGAGTGGAGTCAGCCCCAGCATTTT
TRBV28	many	TRBD1	TRBJ2-7	CASSWDRPEQYF	TGTGCCAGCAGTTGGGACAGGCCCGAGCAGTACTTC
TRBV5-1	NA	NA	TRBJ2-6	CASSLVINSGANVLTF	TGCGCCAGCAGCTTGGTTATAAACTCTGGGGCCAACGTCCTGACTTTC
TRBV5-1	few	NA	TRBJ1-5	CASSLEGRGSNQPQHF	TGCGCCAGCAGCTTGGAAGGCAGGGGAAGCAATCAGCCCCAGCATTTT
TRBV19	few	NA	TRBJ2-5	CASSITSTTETQYF	TGTGCCAGTAGTATTACTAGTACCACGGAGACCCAGTACTTC
TRBV6-2/TRBV6-3	many	NA	TRBJ1-1	CASSGRFQNTEAFF	TGTGCCAGCAGTGGCAGATTTCAGAACACTGAAGCTTTCTTT
TRBV28	few	NA	TRBJ1-1	CASSLLRAQDTEAFF	TGTGCCAGCAGTTTATTGCGGGCGCAGGACACTGAAGCTTTCTTT
TRBV6-2/TRBV6-3	NA	NA	TRBJ2-5	CASSYPENRVETQYF	TGTGCCAGCAGTTACCCTGAAAACAGGGTGGAGACCCAGTACTTC
TRBV6-5	NA	TRBD2	TRBJ2-7	CASSYSIGGSAYNEQYF	TGTGCCAGCAGTTACTCGATAGGCGGGAGCGCCTACAATGAGCAGTACTTC
TRBV3-1	NA	NA	TRBJ2-2	CASSQAALTGELFF	TGTGCCAGCAGCCAAGCAGCCCTCACCGGGGAGCTGTTTTTT
TRBV28	many	TRBD2	TRBJ2-5	CASSDILAGDQETQYF	TGTGCCAGCAGTGACATCCTAGCGGGAGACCAAGAGACCCAGTACTTC
TRBV6-1	NA	NA	TRBJ2-3	CASSPSGGPSTDTQYF	TGTGCCAGCAGTCCCAGTGGGGGGCCTTCCACAGATACGCAGTATTTT
TRBV28	many	NA	TRBJ1-1	CASTAFGQNTEAFF	TGTGCCAGCACCGCCTTCGGACAGAACACTGAAGCTTTCTTT
TRBV13	many	NA	TRBJ2-1	CASSESVVNEQFF	TGTGCCAGCAGCGAGAGCGTAGTAAATGAGCAGTTCTTC
TRBV6-1	many	TRBD2	TRBJ2-2	CASRTGTSGQTNTGELFF	TGTGCCAGCAGAACCGGGACTAGCGGGCAGACGAACACCGGGGAGCTGTTTTTT
TRBV28	few	TRBD2	TRBJ2-7	CASSLYRAGGGEQYF	TGTGCCAGCAGTTTATACAGGGCAGGCGGGGGGGAGCAGTACTTC
TRBV27	NA	NA	TRBJ1-5	CASSFGMANQPQHF	TGTGCCAGCAGTTTTGGTATGGCCAATCAGCCCCAGCATTTT
TRBV12-3/TRBV12-4	many	TRBD1	TRBJ1-1	CASSSQGAGVTEAFF	TGTGCCAGCAGTTCCCAGGGGGCGGGGGTCACTGAAGCTTTCTTT
TRBV19	once	NA	TRBJ2-7	CASSIGGAGEQYF	TGTGCCAGTAGTATAGGAGGGGCGGGCGAGCAGTACTTC
TRBV18	many	NA	TRBJ1-3	CASSPDTYSRNTIYF	TGTGCCAGCTCACCGGACACGTATTCAAGAAACACCATATATTTT